This passage covers 6 T cell receptor beta chains from one sample sequenced in a study of Ad26.COV2.S vaccination and SARS-CoV-2 variants. Using immunoSEQ multiplex PCR, the repertoire was profiled, and TCRdb retains in-frame clones only, with some absent. The repertoire holds about half a million clones, with nearly 90% as singletons. Treatment here: about 20 received Ad26.COV2.S at low or high dose, single or two shots; about 5 received placebo; per-sample allocation not given. On day 63 after the first injection, vaccine and placebo recipients gave samples. The sample consisted of peripheral blood, taken in a trial of Ad26.COV2.S vaccine versus placebo. The receptors derive from a person aged 18-60 years who received the Ad26.COV2.S COVID-19 vaccine or a placebo.

This clone was found once. The V gene is TRBV7-2, the J gene TRBJ1-6; maybe TRBD1 (5 bases). Germline values: CDR1 SGHTA, CDR2 FQGNSA. CDR3 size: 16 residues. Trimming shortened V by 5 bases and J by 7 bases, and 18 bases separated the two germline ends. As DNA, the CDR3 is TGTGCCAGCAGCCAAATGTCCCGGGGGAACAATTCACCCCTCCACTTT. Translated, it gives CASSQMSRGNNSPLHF.

The rearrangement links TRBV2 to TRBJ1-2; D ambiguous. Germline CDR1 is SNHLY and CDR2 is FYNNEI. The CDR3 totals 14 residues. Trimming cost V 6 bases and J 4 bases, with 15 bases left between them. DNA of the CDR3: TGTGCCAGCAGGACCGCCGATTCCCTCTATGGCTACACCTTC. It codes for CASRTADSLYGYTF.

This rearrangement joins TRBV13 to TRBJ2-7; D unresolved. The CDR3 sequence is 12 residues long. Trimming removed 5 bases from V and 4 bases from J, with 9 bases in between. CDR1 is PRHDT, CDR2 FYEKMQ, per germline (reference sequence). CDR3 nucleotide sequence: TGTGCCAGCAGCGGATCTGAGTACGAGCAGTACTTC. This codes for CASSGSEYEQYF.

This chain uses TRBV5-1 with TRBJ2-1; 9 bases match TRBD1. Germline CDR1 is SGHRS and CDR2 is YFSETQ. V trimming: 0 bases; J trimming: 5 bases; junction bases outside the gene matches: 6. The CDR3 is 16 amino acids. The CDR3 spells CASSLGWDRDDNEQFF. CDR3 DNA sequence: TGCGCCAGCAGCTTGGGTTGGGACAGGGATGACAATGAGCAGTTCTTC.

This clone was observed a single time. This chain connects TRBV4-1 to TRBJ2-7; 9 nucleotides align to TRBD1. After removal of 7 bases from V and 4 bases from J, the junction contained 2 bases not matched to a gene. CDR3 length equals 12 residues. Germline V gives CDR1 MGHRA, CDR2 YSYEKL. The CDR3 spells CASKGQGYEQYF. The CDR3 bases are TGCGCCAGCAAGGGACAGGGATACGAGCAGTACTTC.

The CDR3 protein is CASSESEGWETQYF. The DNA for the CDR3 is TGTGCCAGCAGTGAATCGGAGGGTTGGGAGACCCAGTACTTC. This chain links TRBV2 with TRBJ2-5; TRBD2 might be the D (6 bases). Between the trimmed V and J ends, which lost 2 bases and 5 bases, there was a span of 12 bases. The germline gives CDR1 SNHLY, CDR2 FYNNEI. The CDR3 length is 14 residues.